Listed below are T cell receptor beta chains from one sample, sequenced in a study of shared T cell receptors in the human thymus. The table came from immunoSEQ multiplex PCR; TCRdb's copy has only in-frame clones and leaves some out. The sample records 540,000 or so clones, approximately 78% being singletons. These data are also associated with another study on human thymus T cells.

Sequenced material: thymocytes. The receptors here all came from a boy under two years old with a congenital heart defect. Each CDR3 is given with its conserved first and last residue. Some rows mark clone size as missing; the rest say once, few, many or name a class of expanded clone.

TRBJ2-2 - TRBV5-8 CASSFSGRTRADTGELFF
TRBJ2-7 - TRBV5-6 CASSVGLAGTHISYEQYF
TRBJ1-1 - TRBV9 CASRQIMNTEAFF
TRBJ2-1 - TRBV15 CATSRDSGSYHNEQFF
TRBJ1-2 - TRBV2 CASSPTGTGWGYTF
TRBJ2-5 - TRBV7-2 CASSLRADSGSQETQYF
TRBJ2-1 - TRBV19 CASSPHWRADYNEQFF
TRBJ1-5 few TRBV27 CASSDREEDQPQHF
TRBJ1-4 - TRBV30 CAWSPGGAGEKLFF
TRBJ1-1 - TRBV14 CASSQDKYGDSPKANTEAFF
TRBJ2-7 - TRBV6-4 CASSDSRLADEQYF
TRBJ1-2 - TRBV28 CASSSGQDLRCGYTF
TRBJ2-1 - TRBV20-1 CSASNEQFF
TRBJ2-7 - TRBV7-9 CASSLRTSGRSYEQYF
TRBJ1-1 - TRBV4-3 CASSQDRSTEAFF
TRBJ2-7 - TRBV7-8 CASSRGGVEQYF
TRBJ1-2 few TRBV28 CASSLQGGVGYTF
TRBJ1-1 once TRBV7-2 CASSFTGSRSEAFF
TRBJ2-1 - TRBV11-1 CASSPGLARPPNEQFF
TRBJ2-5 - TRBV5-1 CASSLAHRGRTQYF
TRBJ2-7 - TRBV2 CASSPNPPDYEQYF
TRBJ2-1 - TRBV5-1 CASSFPGTSVYNEQFF
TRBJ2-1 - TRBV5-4 CASSFWASGRDSYNEQFF
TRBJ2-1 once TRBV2 CASSERREPYNEQFF
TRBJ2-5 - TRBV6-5 CASRATGGLQETQYF
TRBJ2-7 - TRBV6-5 CASSYFVQGVYEQYF
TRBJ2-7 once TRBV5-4 CASSWEGLADSYEQYF
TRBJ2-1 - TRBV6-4 CASSRTFGDEQFF
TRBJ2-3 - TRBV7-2 CASSLGTSTDTQYF
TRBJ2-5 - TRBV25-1 CASSEPDRGLETQYF
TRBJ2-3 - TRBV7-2 CASSLEGSSTDTQYF
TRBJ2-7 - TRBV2 CASSEAPLRVAEYEQYF
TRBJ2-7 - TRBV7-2 CASSLAETTSYEQYF
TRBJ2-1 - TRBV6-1 CASRGGSYNEQFF
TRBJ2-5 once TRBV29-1 CSVELGGKETQYF
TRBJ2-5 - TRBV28 CASSLQGMQETQYF
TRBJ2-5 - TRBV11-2 CASSPPGLRDQYF
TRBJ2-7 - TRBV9 CASSTGLAGGRGSYEQYF
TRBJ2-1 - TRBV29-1 CSVVTSGRSHEQFF
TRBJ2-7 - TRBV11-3 CASSLGTDAYEQYF
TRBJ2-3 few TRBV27 CASSFRQGNNTQYF
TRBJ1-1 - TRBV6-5 CASSYSGQGRTEAFF
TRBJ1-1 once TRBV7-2 CASSFGQGAPTNTEAFF
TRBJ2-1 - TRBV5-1 CASSEGQGAYNEQFF
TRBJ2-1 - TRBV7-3 CASSHSGRGVNEQFF
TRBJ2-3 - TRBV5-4 CASSLGPALSTDTQYF